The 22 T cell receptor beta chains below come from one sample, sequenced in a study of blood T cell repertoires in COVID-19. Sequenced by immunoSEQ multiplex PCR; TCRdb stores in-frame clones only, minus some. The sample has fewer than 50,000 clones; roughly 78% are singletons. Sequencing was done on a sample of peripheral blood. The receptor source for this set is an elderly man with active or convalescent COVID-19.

In DNA form, the CDR3 reads TGTGCCATCTCTAGACTAGCGGGGGGGCCGGATGGGGCCAACGTCCTGACTTTC. Encoded protein: CAISRLAGGPDGANVLTF. This chain connects TRBV10-3 to TRBJ2-6, with 14 bases lining up with TRBD2. The CDR3 sequence is 18 residues long. Germline V lookup: CDR1 ENHRY, CDR2 SYGVKD. The V gene end was trimmed by 8 bases and the J gene end by 3 bases; junction bases not matched to a gene: 9.

CDR3 bases: TGCGCCAGCAGCCAAGATCTACAGGGTTGGCACTATGGCTACACCTTC. Translated, it gives CASSQDLQGWHYGYTF. This chain links TRBV4-1 with TRBJ1-2, with D tentatively TRBD1 (6 bases). Germline assignment: CDR1 MGHRA and CDR2 YSYEKL. The CDR3 spans 16 residues. V lost 0 bases, J lost 3 bases, and 14 bases lay in between.

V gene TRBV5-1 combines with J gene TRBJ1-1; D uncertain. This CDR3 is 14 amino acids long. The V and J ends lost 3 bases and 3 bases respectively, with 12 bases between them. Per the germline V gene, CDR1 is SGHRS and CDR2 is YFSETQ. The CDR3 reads CASSSVGQDTEAFF. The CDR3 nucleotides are TGCGCCAGCAGCTCGGTGGGTCAGGACACTGAAGCTTTCTTT.

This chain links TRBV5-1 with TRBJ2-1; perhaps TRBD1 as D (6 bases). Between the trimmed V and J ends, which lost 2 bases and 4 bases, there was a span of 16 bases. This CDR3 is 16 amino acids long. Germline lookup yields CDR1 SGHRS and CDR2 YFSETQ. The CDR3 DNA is TGCGCCAGCAGCTTTTTACAGGGCTCCCCTTACAATGAGCAGTTCTTC. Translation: CASSFLQGSPYNEQFF.

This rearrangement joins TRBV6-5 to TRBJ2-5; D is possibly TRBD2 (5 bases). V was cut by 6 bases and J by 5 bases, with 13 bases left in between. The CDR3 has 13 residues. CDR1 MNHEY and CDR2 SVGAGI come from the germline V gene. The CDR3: CASSPGLGETQYF. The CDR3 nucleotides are TGTGCCAGCAGCCCAGGACTCGGGGAGACCCAGTACTTC.

The CDR3 sequence: CASSRGDRGKLFF. DNA for the CDR3: TGTGCCAGCAGCAGGGGGGACAGGGGGAAACTGTTTTTT. The chain is built from TRBV9 and TRBJ1-4, with 11 bases matching TRBD1. Germline-derived CDR1 and CDR2 are SGDLS and YYNGEE. The V and J ends lost 4 bases and 11 bases, in that order; junction bases with no gene match: 4. CDR3 length: 13 amino acids.

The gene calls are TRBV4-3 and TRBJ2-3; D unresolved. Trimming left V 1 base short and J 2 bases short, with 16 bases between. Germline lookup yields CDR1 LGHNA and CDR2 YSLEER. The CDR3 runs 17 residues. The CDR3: CASSQALGRTLTDTQYF. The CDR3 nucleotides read TGCGCCAGCAGCCAAGCCTTGGGCAGAACTCTCACAGATACGCAGTATTTT.

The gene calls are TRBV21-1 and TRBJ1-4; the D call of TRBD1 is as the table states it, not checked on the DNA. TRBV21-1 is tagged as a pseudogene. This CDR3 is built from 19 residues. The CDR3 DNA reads TGTGCCAGCAGCAACCTAGGCGGGGACAGGGGAGGAACTAGGGAAAAACTGTTTTTT. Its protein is CASSNLGGDRGGTREKLFF.

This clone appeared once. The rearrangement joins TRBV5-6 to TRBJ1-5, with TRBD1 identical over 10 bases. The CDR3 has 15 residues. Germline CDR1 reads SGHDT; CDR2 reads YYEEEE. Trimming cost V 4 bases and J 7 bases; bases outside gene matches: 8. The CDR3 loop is CASSGTGERGQPQHF. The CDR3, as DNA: TGTGCCAGCAGCGGGACAGGGGAACGGGGGCAGCCCCAGCATTTT.

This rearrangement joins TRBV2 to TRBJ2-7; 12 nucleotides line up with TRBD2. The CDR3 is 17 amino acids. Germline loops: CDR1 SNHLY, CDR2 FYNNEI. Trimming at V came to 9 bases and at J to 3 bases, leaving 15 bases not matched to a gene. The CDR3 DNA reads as TGTGCCAGTACACCCTGGGCAGTACTAGCGGGAGGCTACGAGCAGTACTTC. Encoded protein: CASTPWAVLAGGYEQYF. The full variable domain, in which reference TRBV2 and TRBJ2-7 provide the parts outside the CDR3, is EPEVTQTPSHQVTQMGQEVILRCVPISNHLYFYWYRQILGQKVEFLVSFYNNEISEKSEIFDDQFSVERPDGSNFTLKIRSTKLEDSAMYFCASTPWAVLAGGYEQYFGPGTRLTVT.

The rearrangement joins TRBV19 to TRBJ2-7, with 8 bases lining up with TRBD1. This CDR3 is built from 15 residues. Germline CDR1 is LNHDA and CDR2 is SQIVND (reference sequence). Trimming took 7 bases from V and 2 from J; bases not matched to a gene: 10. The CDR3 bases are TGTGCCAGTACCATCGGAACAGGGGGTGCCTACGAGCAGTACTTC. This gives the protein CASTIGTGGAYEQYF.

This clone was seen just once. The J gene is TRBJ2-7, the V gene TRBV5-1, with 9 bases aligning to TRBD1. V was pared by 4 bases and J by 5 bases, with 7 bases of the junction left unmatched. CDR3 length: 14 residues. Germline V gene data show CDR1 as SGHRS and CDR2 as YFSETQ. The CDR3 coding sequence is TGCGCCAGCAGCAACCCACAGGGGGCGGACGAGCAGTACTTC. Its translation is CASSNPQGADEQYF.

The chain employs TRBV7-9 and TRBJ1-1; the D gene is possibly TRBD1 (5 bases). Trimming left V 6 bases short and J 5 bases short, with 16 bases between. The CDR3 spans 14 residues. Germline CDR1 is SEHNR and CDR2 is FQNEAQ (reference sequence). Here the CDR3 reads CASSNHPGETEAFF. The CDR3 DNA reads TGTGCCAGCAGTAATCATCCGGGGGAAACTGAAGCTTTCTTT.

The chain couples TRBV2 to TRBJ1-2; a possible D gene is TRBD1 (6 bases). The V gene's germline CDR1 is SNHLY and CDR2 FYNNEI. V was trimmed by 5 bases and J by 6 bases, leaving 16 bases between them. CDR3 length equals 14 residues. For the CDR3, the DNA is TGTGCCAGCAGTAAAACGACACAGGGAGATGGCTACACCTTC. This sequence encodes CASSKTTQGDGYTF.

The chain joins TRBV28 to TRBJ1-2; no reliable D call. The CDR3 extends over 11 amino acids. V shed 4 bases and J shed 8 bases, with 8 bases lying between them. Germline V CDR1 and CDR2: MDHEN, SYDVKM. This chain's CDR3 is CASSSPRGYTF. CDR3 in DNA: TGTGCCAGCAGTTCTCCCCGGGGCTACACCTTC.

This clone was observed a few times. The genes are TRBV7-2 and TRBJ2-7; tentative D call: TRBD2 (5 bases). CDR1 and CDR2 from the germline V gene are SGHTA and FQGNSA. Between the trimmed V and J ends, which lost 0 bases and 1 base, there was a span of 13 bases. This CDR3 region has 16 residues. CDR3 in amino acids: CASSLAVGGTSYEQYF. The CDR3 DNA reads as TGTGCCAGCAGCTTAGCGGTTGGAGGAACTTCCTACGAGCAGTACTTC.

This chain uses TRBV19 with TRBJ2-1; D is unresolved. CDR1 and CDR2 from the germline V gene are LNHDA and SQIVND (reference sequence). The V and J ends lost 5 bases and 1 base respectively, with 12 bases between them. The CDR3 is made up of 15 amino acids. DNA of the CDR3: TGTGCCAGTAGTTCGGGTCGAACATCCTACAATGAGCAGTTCTTC. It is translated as CASSSGRTSYNEQFF.

Written as DNA, the CDR3 is TGTGCCAGCAGTTTATCTGACAGGCCAACTAATGAAAAACTGTTTTTT. This encodes CASSLSDRPTNEKLFF. This chain uses TRBV27 with TRBJ1-4; tentative D call: TRBD1 (6 bases). Germline lookup yields CDR1 MNHEY and CDR2 SMNVEV (reference sequence). Between the trimmed V and J ends, which lost 0 bases and 0 bases, there was a span of 8 bases. The CDR3 extends over 16 amino acids.

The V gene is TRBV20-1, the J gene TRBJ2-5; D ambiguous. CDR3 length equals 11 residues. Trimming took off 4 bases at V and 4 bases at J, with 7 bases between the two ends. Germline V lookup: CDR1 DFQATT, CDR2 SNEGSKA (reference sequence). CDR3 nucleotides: TGCAGTGCTATACGCGGAGAGACCCAGTACTTC. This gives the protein CSAIRGETQYF.

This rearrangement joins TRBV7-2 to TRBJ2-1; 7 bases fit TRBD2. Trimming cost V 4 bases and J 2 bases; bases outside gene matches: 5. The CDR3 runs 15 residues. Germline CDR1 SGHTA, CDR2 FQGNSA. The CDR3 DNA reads TGTGCCAGCAGCTCGACTAGCTCTCCCTACAATGAGCAGTTCTTC. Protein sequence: CASSSTSSPYNEQFF.

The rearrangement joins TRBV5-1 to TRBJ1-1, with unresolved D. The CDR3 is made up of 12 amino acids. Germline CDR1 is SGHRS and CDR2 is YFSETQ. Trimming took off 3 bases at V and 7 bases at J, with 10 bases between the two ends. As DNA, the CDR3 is TGCGCCAGCAGCTGGGCGGGCGGTGAAGCTTTCTTT. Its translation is CASSWAGGEAFF.

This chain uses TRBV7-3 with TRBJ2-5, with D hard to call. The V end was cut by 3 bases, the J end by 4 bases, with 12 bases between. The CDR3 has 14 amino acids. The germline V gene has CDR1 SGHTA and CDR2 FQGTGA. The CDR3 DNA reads TGTGCCAGCAGCTTGTCAGGATTTGGAGAGACCCAGTACTTC. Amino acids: CASSLSGFGETQYF.